The 25 T cell receptor beta chains below come from one sample, sequenced in a study of blood T cell repertoires in COVID-19. This table comes from immunoSEQ multiplex PCR, and its TCRdb copy is limited to in-frame clones, with some not included. The sample includes some 83,000 clones, roughly 82% of them seen just once. The sequencing input was peripheral blood. These receptors were obtained from a man over 45 with acute or convalescent COVID-19.

The chain carries TRBV6-4 and TRBJ2-1; 8 bases map to TRBD2. V dropped 6 bases and J dropped 0; count of bases not matched to a gene: 4. The CDR3 sequence is 15 residues long. The V gene's germline CDR1 is MRHNA and CDR2 SNTAGT. The CDR3 sequence is CASSPGTSSYNEQFF. The DNA for the CDR3 is TGTGCCAGCAGCCCCGGGACTAGCTCCTACAATGAGCAGTTCTTC.

The rearrangement joins TRBV9 to TRBJ2-7; 9 bases align to TRBD2. This CDR3 comprises 18 residues. V dropped 1 base and J dropped 2; count of bases not matched to a gene: 13. The germline CDR1 and CDR2 sequences are SGDLS and YYNGEE. The CDR3 spells CASSVPDPIAGGTYEQYF. The CDR3 DNA sequence: TGTGCCAGCAGCGTACCTGACCCCATTGCGGGGGGGACCTACGAGCAGTACTTC.

This clone turned up a few times. The CDR3, as DNA: TGCGCCAGCACCGCGGGACTAGCGGGAGACGGTTGGGAGACCCAGTACTTC. As protein: CASTAGLAGDGWETQYF. The rearrangement joins TRBV5-1 to TRBJ2-5; 14 bases map to TRBD2. Germline V gene lookup returns CDR1 SGHRS and CDR2 YFSETQ. The CDR3 length is 17 residues. The J segment lost 5 bases and the V segment lost 6 bases, leaving 12 bases of the junction unmatched.

This clone has a handful of counts. The rearrangement uses TRBV6-6 and TRBJ1-5, with 7 bases fitting TRBD1. From germline, CDR1 is MNHNY and CDR2 SVGAGI (reference sequence). Unmatched junction bases numbered 11, after V lost 4 bases and J lost 11 bases. This CDR3 is built from 14 residues. CDR3 in amino acids: CASSLGQARGAQHF. The CDR3 nucleotides are TGTGCCAGCAGTTTAGGACAGGCTCGCGGAGCCCAGCATTTT.

The chain has TRBV6-5 and TRBJ1-4; D gene ambiguous. V lost 9 bases, J lost 5 bases, and 13 bases lay in between. The CDR3 has 13 residues. CDR1 MNHEY and CDR2 SVGAGI come from the germline V gene. CDR3 residues: CASKRESNEKLFF. CDR3 DNA sequence: TGTGCCAGTAAGAGGGAATCCAATGAAAAACTGTTTTTT.

The V gene is TRBV7-3, the J gene TRBJ2-7; 8 positions match TRBD1. CDR1 is SGHTA, CDR2 FQGTGA, per germline. CDR3 size: 13 residues. Germline trimming cut 5 bases from V and 6 bases from J; bases unmatched to any gene: 6. The CDR3 loop is CASSLGQGREQYF. The CDR3 DNA reads TGTGCCAGCAGCCTTGGACAGGGCCGCGAGCAGTACTTC.

This sequence joins TRBV18 and TRBJ1-5, with 7 positions matching TRBD1. Trimming took 4 bases from V and 0 from J; bases not matched to a gene: 18. Germline-derived CDR1 and CDR2 are KGHSH and LQKENI. The CDR3 runs to 20 residues. CDR3 bases: TGTGCCAGCTCACAGAAACCCGGGACAGCCGATGCCTATAGCAATCAGCCCCAGCATTTT. It translates to CASSQKPGTADAYSNQPQHF.

CDR3 region: CASSLGGGTYGYTF. The CDR3, as DNA: TGTGCCAGCAGTCTTGGGGGGGGGACCTATGGCTACACCTTC. The rearrangement uses TRBV6-5 and TRBJ1-2; perhaps TRBD1 as D (5 bases). V was cut by 5 bases and J by 4 bases, with 14 bases left in between. CDR1 is MNHEY and CDR2 is SVGAGI in the germline V gene. The CDR3 contains 14 residues.

The chain has TRBV4-1 and TRBJ2-1, with D possibly matching TRBD1 (5 bases). Between the trimmed V and J ends, which lost 1 base and 16 bases, there was a span of 17 bases. Germline CDR1 is MGHRA and CDR2 is YSYEKL. The CDR3 extends over 13 amino acids. The CDR3 loop reads CASSQVEAGWIFF. CDR3 sequence (DNA): TGCGCCAGCAGCCAAGTAGAGGCAGGGTGGATCTTCTTC.

A single count supports this clone. The chain recombines TRBV6-2 or TRBV6-3 with TRBJ2-1, with D perhaps TRBD1 (6 bases). The CDR3 is 13 amino acids. CDR1 is MNHEY and CDR2 is SVGEGT in the germline V gene. Trimming cost V 5 bases and J 7 bases, with 12 bases left between them. The CDR3 bases are TGTGCCAGCAGTAATCAAAGGGGGAATGAGCAGTTCTTC. Its translation: CASSNQRGNEQFF.

The chain has TRBV24-1 and TRBJ1-1; 7 bases map to TRBD1. This CDR3 comprises 14 residues. The V and J ends lost 4 bases and 9 bases, in that order; junction bases with no gene match: 10. In germline, CDR1 is KGHDR, CDR2 SFDVKD. The CDR3 DNA reads as TGTGCCACCAGTGACTATCCCAGGGGGGATCAAGCTTTCTTT. Protein: CATSDYPRGDQAFF.

The chain joins TRBV18 to TRBJ1-3; D unresolved. Germline CDR1 KGHSH, CDR2 LQKENI. The CDR3 has 15 amino acids. V shed 1 base and J shed 0 bases, with 7 bases lying between them. The CDR3 DNA reads as TGTGCCAGCTCACCACTGAGTTACTCTGGAAACACCATATATTTT. Its protein is CASSPLSYSGNTIYF.

The V call is TRBV7-9, the J call TRBJ2-2; maybe TRBD2 (5 bases). The V gene lost 3 bases and the J gene lost 7 bases, with 15 bases spanning the gap. The CDR3 contains 15 residues. CDR1 and CDR2 (germline): SEHNR, FQNEAQ (reference sequence). The CDR3 region has the DNA TGTGCCAGCAGCTTCCAAATCGGACTTGTCGGGGAGCTGTTTTTT. Residues: CASSFQIGLVGELFF.

This clone was detected a few times. CDR3 in amino acids: CASSQDLIGTGDTEAFF. The CDR3 DNA reads TGCGCCAGCAGCCAAGATCTCATTGGGACAGGGGATACTGAAGCTTTCTTT. The chain combines TRBV4-3 with TRBJ1-1, with 10 bases fitting TRBD1. Germline V gene sequence: CDR1 LGHNA, CDR2 YSLEER. The junction had 9 bases not matched to a gene; V was cut back by 0 bases and J by 5 bases. The CDR3 runs to 17 residues.

The sample holds a few counts of this clone. This rearrangement joins TRBV2 to TRBJ2-7; 8 nucleotides match TRBD1. The CDR3 has 14 residues. V was pared by 6 bases and J by 2 bases, with 6 bases of the junction left unmatched. Germline assignment: CDR1 SNHLY and CDR2 FYNNEI. CDR3: CASREPGQAYEQYF. The CDR3 DNA sequence: TGTGCCAGCAGAGAACCGGGACAGGCCTACGAGCAGTACTTC. Full variable domain (rest looked up from reference TRBV2 and TRBJ2-7): EPEVTQTPSHQVTQMGQEVILRCVPISNHLYFYWYRQILGQKVEFLVSFYNNEISEKSEIFDDQFSVERPDGSNFTLKIRSTKLEDSAMYFCASREPGQAYEQYFGPGTRLTVT.

The V call is TRBV29-1, the J call TRBJ1-2; tentative D call: TRBD1 (5 bases). The V gene lost 7 bases and the J gene lost 4 bases, with 10 bases spanning the gap. Germline lookup yields CDR1 SQVTM and CDR2 ANQGSEA. The CDR3 loop spans 11 amino acids. The CDR3 DNA follows: TGCAGCGACGGAAGGGGCTATGGCTACACCTTC. Translation: CSDGRGYGYTF. Using reference TRBV29-1 and TRBJ1-2 for the parts outside the CDR3, the full variable domain is SAVISQKPSRDICQRGTSLTIQCQVDSQVTMMFWYRQQPGQSLTLIATANQGSEATYESGFVIDKFPISRPNLTFSTLTVSNMSPEDSSIYLCSDGRGYGYTFGSGTRLTVV.

V is TRBV7-2 and J is TRBJ2-3, with D hard to call. Trimming shortened V by 4 bases and J by 2 bases, and 4 bases separated the two germline ends. The CDR3 contains 12 residues. Germline-derived CDR1 and CDR2 are SGHTA and FQGNSA. The CDR3 loop reads CASSSITDTQYF. The CDR3 DNA reads as TGTGCCAGCAGCTCCATCACAGATACGCAGTATTTT.

The chain couples TRBV6-5 to TRBJ1-4, with D possibly matching TRBD1 (5 bases). This CDR3 is built from 14 residues. In germline, CDR1 is MNHEY, CDR2 SVGAGI. V was cut by 6 bases and J by 1 base, with 9 bases left in between. DNA of the CDR3: TGTGCCAGCAGGCGGGGGGGAACTAATGAAAAACTGTTTTTT. It yields the protein CASRRGGTNEKLFF.

V is TRBV27 and J is TRBJ2-4, with 11 bases matching TRBD1. Germline values: CDR1 MNHEY, CDR2 SMNVEV (reference sequence). With V trimmed by 0 bases and J by 6 bases, 4 bases remained unmatched. This CDR3 is built from 16 residues. The CDR3: CASSLSGGQGVNIQYF. As DNA, the CDR3 is TGTGCCAGCAGTTTATCGGGGGGACAGGGGGTAAACATTCAGTACTTC.

The rearrangement links TRBV28 to TRBJ1-2; no clear D. The germline V gene has CDR1 MDHEN and CDR2 SYDVKM. The length of the CDR3 is 12 residues. V gave up 2 bases and J gave up 8 bases, with 9 bases separating them. CDR3 loop: CASSLAGSGYTF. The CDR3 DNA sequence: TGTGCCAGCAGTTTAGCCGGGAGCGGCTACACCTTC.

This clone has only a few counts. The gene calls are TRBV6-2 or TRBV6-3 and TRBJ1-1, with TRBD1 identical over 8 bases. From germline, CDR1 is MNHEY and CDR2 SVGEGT. CDR3 length equals 16 residues. J gave up 1 base and V 2 bases, and 6 bases lay outside the gene matches. CDR3 DNA sequence: TGTGCCAGCAGTTACCTCGGGGACAGGACGAACACTGAAGCTTTCTTT. This sequence encodes CASSYLGDRTNTEAFF.

The sample holds a few counts of this clone. The chain is built from TRBV18 and TRBJ1-1; D is ambiguous. The CDR3 sequence is 12 residues long. Germline V gives CDR1 KGHSH, CDR2 LQKENI. V was cut by 2 bases and J by 8 bases, with 9 bases left in between. CDR3 sequence reads: CASSPSREEAFF. CDR3 bases: TGTGCCAGCTCACCAAGCCGCGAGGAAGCTTTCTTT. Full variable domain (missing parts from reference TRBV18 and TRBJ1-1): NAGVMQNPRHLVRRRGQEARLRCSPMKGHSHVYWYRQLPEEGLKFMVYLQKENIIDESGMPKERFSAEFPKEGPSILRIQQVVRGDSAAYFCASSPSREEAFFGQGTRLTVV.

The CDR3: CASSYSRQGGQREQYF. As DNA, the CDR3 is TGTGCCAGCAGTTACTCGAGACAGGGGGGACAAAGGGAGCAGTACTTC. The chain carries TRBV6-5 and TRBJ2-7; 9 bases agree with TRBD1. There are 16 residues in the CDR3. Germline loops: CDR1 MNHEY, CDR2 SVGAGI. Germline trimming cut 0 bases from V and 7 bases from J; bases unmatched to any gene: 10.

The V call is TRBV3-1 (or the pseudogene TRBV3-2), the J call TRBJ1-4; D unclear. This CDR3 has 12 amino acids. Germline assignment: CDR1 LGHDT and CDR2 YNNKEL (reference sequence). V was shortened by 3 bases and J by 13 bases, with 12 bases between the two germline ends. CDR3 residues: CASSHSPGGLFF. In DNA, the CDR3 is TGTGCCAGCAGCCACAGTCCGGGAGGACTGTTTTTT.

The V and J genes are TRBV4-2 and TRBJ2-5; the match to TRBD2 covers 8 bases. CDR3 length: 15 amino acids. After removal of 1 base from V and 0 bases from J, the junction contained 1 base not matched to a gene. Per the germline V gene, CDR1 is LGHNA and CDR2 is YNFKEQ. CDR3 residues: CASSQAGGYQETQYF. The CDR3 DNA is TGTGCCAGCAGCCAAGCGGGAGGGTACCAAGAGACCCAGTACTTC.